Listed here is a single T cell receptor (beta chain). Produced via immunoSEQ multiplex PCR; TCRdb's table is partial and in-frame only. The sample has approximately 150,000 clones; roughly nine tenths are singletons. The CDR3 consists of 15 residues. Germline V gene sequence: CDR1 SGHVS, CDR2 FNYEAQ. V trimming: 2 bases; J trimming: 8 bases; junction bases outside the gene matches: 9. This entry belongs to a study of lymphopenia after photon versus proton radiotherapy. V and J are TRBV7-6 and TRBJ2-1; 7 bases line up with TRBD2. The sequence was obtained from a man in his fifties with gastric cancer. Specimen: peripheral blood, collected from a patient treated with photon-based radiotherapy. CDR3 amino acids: CASSLMGGRIHEQFF. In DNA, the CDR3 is TGTGCCAGCAGCTTAATGGGAGGGAGGATCCATGAGCAGTTCTTC.